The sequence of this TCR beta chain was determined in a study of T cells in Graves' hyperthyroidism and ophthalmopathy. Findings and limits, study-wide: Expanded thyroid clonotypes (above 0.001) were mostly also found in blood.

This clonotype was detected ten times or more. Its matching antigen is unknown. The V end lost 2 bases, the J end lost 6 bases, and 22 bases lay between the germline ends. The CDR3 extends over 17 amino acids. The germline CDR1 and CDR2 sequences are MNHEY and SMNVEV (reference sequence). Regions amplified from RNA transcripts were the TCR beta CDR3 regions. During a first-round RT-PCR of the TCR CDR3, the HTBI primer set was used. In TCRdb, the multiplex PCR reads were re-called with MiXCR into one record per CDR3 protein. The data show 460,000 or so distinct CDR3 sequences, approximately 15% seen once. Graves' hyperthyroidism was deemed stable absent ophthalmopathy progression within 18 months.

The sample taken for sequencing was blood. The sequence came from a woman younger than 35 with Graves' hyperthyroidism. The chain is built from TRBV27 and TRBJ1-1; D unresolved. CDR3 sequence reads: CASSLEYSVRQKAEAFF. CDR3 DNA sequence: TGTGCCAGCAGTTTAGAGTATTCCGTAAGGCAAAAAGCTGAAGCTTTCTTT.